This T cell receptor beta chain was recorded in a study of chemoradiotherapy in HPV16-positive cancers. Study in general: Candidate HPV-specific clones and shared TCR motifs came from two HPV16-positive patients. Notes on the study in general: Non-HPV-specific T cells did not expand in tumors during treatment, whereas candidate HPV-specific clones and E7-related motifs did. For HPV16-positive patients, expanding HPV-responsive T cells associated with longer recurrence-free survival.

Germline CDR1 MDHEN, CDR2 SYDVKM. CDR3 size: 11 residues. V lost 8 bases and J lost 4, with 8 bases in between. Over chemoradiotherapy, repertoires were sampled more than once. Details on this clone: Its matching antigen is unknown.

Only in-frame clones appear in the TCRdb table, and some are missing; sequencing was by immunoSEQ multiplex PCR. The profile shows about 35,000 clones, approximately 90% of them singletons. The sequencing used blood, collected from a patient who underwent chemoradiotherapy. This TCR was sampled from a human donor with HPV-associated anogenital cancer. The genes are TRBV28 and TRBJ1-2; D gene uncertain. CDR3 in DNA: TGTGCCAGCTCCGCCCCCTATGGCTACACCTTC. This sequence encodes CASSAPYGYTF.